The 26 T cell receptor beta chains in this list originate from one sample, sequenced in a study of cytomegalovirus exposure and HLA in healthy donors. The table came from immunoSEQ multiplex PCR; TCRdb's copy has only in-frame clones and leaves some out. The sample includes about 250,000 clones, roughly 89% of them seen just once. The sample was PBMCs. These receptors were taken from a man between 18 and 35 years old in good health and CMV-seronegative.

The genes are TRBV7-9 and TRBJ2-7; TRBD1 agrees at 9 bases. Germline lookup yields CDR1 SEHNR and CDR2 FQNEAQ (reference sequence). J lost 4 bases, V lost 5 bases, and 9 bases had no gene match. The CDR3 sequence is 15 residues long. DNA for the CDR3: TGTGCCAGCAGCCCCCAACCGGGACAGGGTTACGAGCAGTACTTC. Its translation is CASSPQPGQGYEQYF.

The chain has TRBV5-1 and TRBJ1-3; 7 bases fit TRBD1. The CDR3 consists of 15 residues. Trimming took 2 bases from V and 4 from J; bases not matched to a gene: 6. Germline V gene lookup returns CDR1 SGHRS and CDR2 YFSETQ. As DNA, the CDR3 is TGCGCCAGCAGCTTCGACAGGGAGCCGGGAAACACCATATATTTT. It yields the protein CASSFDREPGNTIYF. Variable domain in full (rest from reference TRBV5-1 and TRBJ1-3): KAGVTQTPRYLIKTRGQQVTLSCSPISGHRSVSWYQQTPGQGLQFLFEYFSETQRNKGNFPGRFSGRQFSNSRSEMNVSTLELGDSALYLCASSFDREPGNTIYFGEGSWLTVV.

J is TRBJ2-1 and V is TRBV9, with a tentative D call TRBD2 (7 bases). V shed 4 bases and J shed 5 bases, with 13 bases lying between them. Per the germline V gene, CDR1 is SGDLS and CDR2 is YYNGEE. CDR3 length: 14 amino acids. DNA for the CDR3: TGTGCCAGCAGCAAGGGGGAGGGCGACAATGAGCAGTTCTTC. It is translated as CASSKGEGDNEQFF.

The rearrangement uses TRBV19 and TRBJ2-7; TRBD1 aligns across 8 bases. The CDR3 runs 16 residues. Germline values: CDR1 LNHDA, CDR2 SQIVND (reference sequence). With V trimmed by 4 bases and J by 1 base, 9 bases remained unmatched. CDR3 loop: CASSSPLTGASYEQYF. As DNA, the CDR3 is TGTGCCAGTAGTAGCCCCCTGACAGGGGCTTCCTACGAGCAGTACTTC.

The chain links TRBV28 to TRBJ2-1, with 10 positions matching TRBD2. The CDR3 runs 14 residues. After removal of 7 bases from V and 7 bases from J, the junction contained 7 bases not matched to a gene. Germline-derived CDR1 and CDR2 are MDHEN and SYDVKM. As DNA, the CDR3 is TGTGCCAGCATCCCTAGCGGGGGAATTAATGAGCAGTTCTTC. This encodes CASIPSGGINEQFF.

This clone occurred a few times. The chain recombines TRBV30 with TRBJ1-2, with 8 bases matching TRBD1. V gave up 2 bases and J gave up 3 bases; unmatched junction bases: 5. Looked up from germline, CDR1 is GTSNPN and CDR2 is SVGIG (reference sequence). The CDR3 length is 14 residues. The CDR3 region is CAWSPGGKYYGYTF. The CDR3 region has the DNA TGTGCCTGGAGTCCAGGGGGCAAGTACTATGGCTACACCTTC.

J is TRBJ1-2 and V is TRBV10-2; a possible D gene is TRBD1 (5 bases). V was cut by 1 base and J by 0 bases, with 9 bases left in between. The CDR3 extends over 15 amino acids. The germline gives CDR1 WSHSY, CDR2 SAAADI. The CDR3 coding sequence is TGCGCCAGCAGTGAGTATAGGGGATCTAACTATGGCTACACCTTC. Translated: CASSEYRGSNYGYTF.

The rearrangement joins TRBV2 to TRBJ1-2; no reliable D call. V was trimmed by 4 bases and J by 5 bases, leaving 5 bases between them. Germline assignment: CDR1 SNHLY and CDR2 FYNNEI. This CDR3 comprises 11 residues. CDR3 bases: TGTGCCAGCAGTGTTCTTTATGGCTACACCTTC. This translates into CASSVLYGYTF. The full variable domain, in which reference TRBV2 and TRBJ1-2 provide the parts outside the CDR3, is EPEVTQTPSHQVTQMGQEVILRCVPISNHLYFYWYRQILGQKVEFLVSFYNNEISEKSEIFDDQFSVERPDGSNFTLKIRSTKLEDSAMYFCASSVLYGYTFGSGTRLTVV.

V gene TRBV4-3 combines with J gene TRBJ2-1, with D perhaps matching TRBD1 (5 bases). This CDR3 comprises 17 residues. CDR1 and CDR2 from the germline V gene are LGHNA and YSLEER. Between the trimmed V and J ends, which lost 3 bases and 7 bases, there was a span of 22 bases. CDR3: CASSQGPSLSQWNEQFF. CDR3 in DNA: TGCGCCAGCAGCCAGGGGCCGAGTCTTAGTCAATGGAATGAGCAGTTCTTC.

This chain uses TRBV7-9 with TRBJ2-5, with 8 bases lining up with TRBD2. V was clipped by 11 bases and J by 4 bases; unmatched bases: 9. The CDR3 is 13 residues long. Per germline, CDR1 SEHNR and CDR2 FQNEAQ (reference sequence). CDR3 amino acids: CAATGGGRETQYF. The CDR3 DNA is TGTGCCGCAACCGGGGGGGGCCGAGAGACCCAGTACTTC.

The V gene is TRBV5-1, the J gene TRBJ1-2, with 10 positions matching TRBD1. J was trimmed by 6 bases and V by 4 bases; bases with no gene match: 12. The CDR3 totals 16 residues. CDR1 is SGHRS, CDR2 YFSETQ, per germline. The CDR3 DNA sequence: TGCGCCAGCAGCAATCAATCGGCGGGGACAGGGGATGGCTACACCTTC. This codes for CASSNQSAGTGDGYTF. Based on the CDR3 plus reference TRBV5-1 and TRBJ1-2, the full variable domain is KAGVTQTPRYLIKTRGQQVTLSCSPISGHRSVSWYQQTPGQGLQFLFEYFSETQRNKGNFPGRFSGRQFSNSRSEMNVSTLELGDSALYLCASSNQSAGTGDGYTFGSGTRLTVV.

This chain's CDR3 is CASIWDMNTEAFF. CDR3 sequence (DNA): TGTGCCAGCATTTGGGACATGAACACTGAAGCTTTCTTT. The gene calls are TRBV7-9 and TRBJ1-1, with a tentative D call TRBD1 (6 bases). The CDR3 spans 13 residues. V lost 7 bases and J 0 bases, leaving 9 bases between the germline ends. The germline V gene encodes CDR1 SEHNR and CDR2 FQNEAQ (reference sequence). Together with reference TRBV7-9 and TRBJ1-1, the CDR3 gives the full variable domain: DTGVSQNPRHKITKRGQNVTFRCDPISEHNRLYWYRQTLGQGPEFLTYFQNEAQLEKSRLLSDRFSAERPKGSFSTLEIQRTEQGDSAMYLCASIWDMNTEAFFGQGTRLTVV.

The chain employs TRBV5-1 and TRBJ2-7; a possible D gene is TRBD1 (6 bases). V lost 4 bases and J 3 bases, leaving 23 bases between the germline ends. Germline V gene lookup returns CDR1 SGHRS and CDR2 YFSETQ. The length of the CDR3 is 17 residues. CDR3 bases: TGCGCCAGCAGCCCTTGGAGAGTTCGGACAGCCAACTACGAGCAGTACTTC. Residues: CASSPWRVRTANYEQYF.

The J gene is TRBJ2-7, the V gene TRBV5-1, with 8 bases lining up with TRBD2. Germline CDR1 SGHRS, CDR2 YFSETQ. J was trimmed by 3 bases and V by 3 bases; bases with no gene match: 8. The CDR3 consists of 15 residues. The CDR3 reads CASSYAGTRGYEQYF. In DNA, the CDR3 is TGCGCCAGCAGCTACGCCGGGACTAGGGGCTACGAGCAGTACTTC.

V and J are TRBV28 and TRBJ1-1; possibly TRBD1 for D (5 bases). Germline V gene data show CDR1 as MDHEN and CDR2 as SYDVKM. The CDR3 is 14 residues long. The V gene lost 6 bases and the J gene lost 4 bases, with 15 bases spanning the gap. The CDR3 reads CASSSEAGFTEAFF. CDR3 nucleotides: TGTGCCAGCAGCAGCGAGGCAGGGTTCACTGAAGCTTTCTTT.

This clone was recorded a few times. The genes are TRBV5-4 and TRBJ2-7; TRBD2 matches 11 bases. J was trimmed by 3 bases and V by 4 bases; bases with no gene match: 3. The CDR3 spans 14 residues. Germline CDR1 reads SGHNT; CDR2 reads YYREEE (reference sequence). This chain's CDR3 is CASSPGTSGYEQYF. The CDR3 DNA is TGTGCCAGCAGCCCCGGGACTAGCGGCTACGAGCAGTACTTC.

For this clone: Other DNA sequences of this sample code for an identical CDR3. V usage is TRBV5-1 and J usage is TRBJ1-1; D may be TRBD1 (5 bases). Trimming took off 0 bases at V and 4 bases at J, with 7 bases between the two ends. Germline V gives CDR1 SGHRS, CDR2 YFSETQ. The CDR3 runs to 13 residues. CDR3 DNA sequence: TGCGCCAGCAGCTTGGAGGGGTCCACTGAAGCTTTCTTT. Amino acids: CASSLEGSTEAFF.

The rearrangement joins TRBV5-1 to TRBJ2-6; TRBD1 matches 7 bases. V trimming: 0 bases; J trimming: 0 bases; junction bases outside the gene matches: 18. The CDR3 extends over 22 amino acids. The germline V gene has CDR1 SGHRS and CDR2 YFSETQ. CDR3 DNA: TGCGCCAGCAGCTTGGTGGGTGGGCTCACCGGGACAGCAAGCTCTGGGGCCAACGTCCTGACTTTC. Amino acids: CASSLVGGLTGTASSGANVLTF.

This chain uses TRBV10-3 with TRBJ2-7; no clear D gene. The V gene lost 10 bases and the J gene lost 5 bases, with 6 bases spanning the gap. The CDR3 loop spans 9 amino acids. Germline V gene data show CDR1 as ENHRY and CDR2 as SYGVKD. For the CDR3, the DNA is TGTGCCAGACGGGACGAGCAGTACTTC. Its protein product is CARRDEQYF.

The chain recombines TRBV6-5 with TRBJ2-7; 9 bases align to TRBD2. The CDR3 loop spans 13 amino acids. Looked up from germline, CDR1 is MNHEY and CDR2 is SVGAGI. The junction had 2 bases not matched to a gene; V was cut back by 5 bases and J by 3 bases. CDR3 sequence: CASSNSGSYEQYF. The CDR3 DNA reads as TGTGCCAGCAGTAATAGCGGGAGCTACGAGCAGTACTTC.

This chain connects TRBV19 to TRBJ2-2; 10 bases agree with TRBD1. Germline V gene sequence: CDR1 LNHDA, CDR2 SQIVND (reference sequence). V shed 6 bases, J shed 8 bases, and the junction held 6 bases outside the gene matches. This CDR3 region has 14 residues. The CDR3 DNA sequence: TGTGCCAGTAGCACTGACAGGGGGCAGGGGGAGCTGTTTTTT. Encoded protein: CASSTDRGQGELFF.

J is TRBJ1-2 and V is TRBV28; TRBD1 aligns across 7 bases. The ends lost 6 bases at V and 4 bases at J; junction bases unmatched: 14. This CDR3 spans 16 amino acids. Per the germline V gene, CDR1 is MDHEN and CDR2 is SYDVKM. For the CDR3, the DNA is TGTGCCAGCAGCCCTAGGATCAGGGGGAGCGGCTATGGCTACACCTTC. It yields the protein CASSPRIRGSGYGYTF.

The chain combines TRBV6-1 with TRBJ1-1; tentatively, D is TRBD1 (5 bases). CDR3 length equals 12 residues. Germline lookup yields CDR1 MNHNS and CDR2 SASEGT. The V end lost 6 bases, the J end lost 11 bases, and 16 bases lay between the germline ends. The CDR3 DNA sequence: TGTGCCAGCAGGTCGGGCCGCGGGGCGGCTTTCTTT. Its translation is CASRSGRGAAFF.

The rearrangement links TRBV10-3 to TRBJ2-5, with D maybe TRBD1 (6 bases). Trimming took off 10 bases at V and 1 base at J, with 10 bases between the two ends. The V gene's germline CDR1 is ENHRY and CDR2 SYGVKD. The CDR3 sequence is 12 residues long. This CDR3 is CATGATQETQYF. CDR3 nucleotides: TGTGCCACAGGGGCAACCCAAGAGACCCAGTACTTC.

V gene TRBV4-3 combines with J gene TRBJ2-2; D is undetermined. The length of the CDR3 is 14 residues. Germline CDR1 LGHNA, CDR2 YSLEER. Trimming shortened V by 1 base and J by 6 bases, and 9 bases separated the two germline ends. CDR3 protein: CASSQVLEPGELFF. The DNA for the CDR3 is TGCGCCAGCAGCCAAGTGCTAGAGCCCGGGGAGCTGTTTTTT.

This rearrangement joins TRBV4-1 to TRBJ2-2; 8 bases match TRBD1. V lost 1 base to trimming and J lost 6 bases; unmatched junction nucleotides: 10. This CDR3 is built from 17 residues. Looked up from germline, CDR1 is MGHRA and CDR2 is YSYEKL. The CDR3 bases are TGCGCCAGCAGCCAAGTGTCAGGGGGCTTTTGGGCCGGGGAGCTGTTTTTT. Its translation is CASSQVSGGFWAGELFF.